A few counts support the clone carrying this TCR beta chain. Its antigen is unidentified. This CDR3 is also generated by other DNA sequences in the sample. The data are from a study of chemoradiotherapy in HPV16-positive cancers. Study overall: Functional T-cell assays on two HPV16-positive patients' cells defined candidate HPV-specific clones and common TCR motifs. Study-level findings and limits: Candidate HPV-specific clones and E7-related TCR motifs grew in tumor during treatment.

Some clones are missing from TCRdb's copy, which holds only in-frame ones; the method was immunoSEQ multiplex PCR. Of roughly 14,000 clones detected, around 74% appear once; the ten largest clones hold 10%. Over chemoradiotherapy, repertoires were sampled more than once. Germline assignment: CDR1 SGHRS and CDR2 YFSETQ. Trimming took off 0 bases at V and 6 bases at J, with 6 bases between the two ends. This CDR3 is 12 amino acids long. The rearrangement uses TRBV5-1 and TRBJ1-2; D uncertain. The sequence was obtained from a human donor with HPV-associated anogenital cancer. This material was acquired from a patient who underwent chemoradiotherapy. CDR3 coding DNA: TGCGCCAGCAGCTTGGAAAGTGATGGCTACACCTTC. Translated, it gives CASSLESDGYTF.